Listed below are T cell receptor beta chains from one sample, sequenced in a study of CD8 T cells in ankylosing spondylitis. TCRdb reanalysed the 5' RACE reads using MiXCR and keeps one entry per CDR3 protein. The sample contains a few hundred thousand distinct CDR3 sequences, around 22% of which appear only once. Material: blood, either unsorted or a sorted T cell fraction (not recorded which). Source of these receptors: a male donor with ankylosing spondylitis. CDR3s include the opening cysteine and the closing phenylalanine or tryptophan. D genes are given only for firm matches. Expanded clones are given a class, and other clones once, few, many or no size at all.

d_call	j_call	v_call	clone_size	cdr3_aa	cdr3_nt
-	TRBJ1-1	TRBV20-1	few	CSARIDGGGEAFF	TGCAGTGCTAGAATAGACGGCGGCGGTGAAGCTTTCTTT
-	TRBJ2-2	TRBV12-3/TRBV12-4	few	CASNRPDHYTGELFF	TGTGCCAGCAACCGCCCGGACCACTACACCGGGGAGCTGTTTTTT
-	TRBJ1-1	TRBV11-2	-	CASSFHENTEAFF	TGTGCCAGCAGCTTTCATGAGAACACTGAAGCTTTCTTT
-	TRBJ2-1	TRBV27	-	CASSLRVGEQFF	TGTGCCAGCAGTTTAAGGGTGGGTGAGCAGTTCTTC
TRBD1	TRBJ1-2	TRBV5-1	-	CASSQRTGRSYGYTF	TGCGCCAGCAGCCAAAGGACAGGGAGAAGCTATGGCTACACCTTC
-	TRBJ1-4	TRBV29-1	few	CSVSPRGAGEKLFF	TGCAGCGTATCCCCACGGGGGGCGGGTGAAAAACTGTTTTTT
TRBD1	TRBJ2-1	TRBV2	few	CASSMRQGANNEQFF	TGTGCCAGCAGCATGAGACAGGGGGCTAACAATGAGCAGTTCTTC
TRBD1	TRBJ1-5	TRBV27	few	CASSPGTGLQPQHF	TGTGCCAGCAGTCCGGGGACAGGACTACAGCCCCAGCATTTT
-	TRBJ2-7	TRBV5-1	many	CASSLALTYEQYF	TGCGCCAGCAGCTTGGCGCTAACCTACGAGCAGTACTTC
TRBD1	TRBJ2-1	TRBV6-1	-	CASRRGQGSEQFF	TGTGCCAGCAGACGGGGACAGGGGAGTGAGCAGTTCTTC
-	TRBJ1-6	TRBV9	-	CASSSSYSSYNSPLHF	TGTGCCAGCAGCTCAAGCTACAGCTCCTATAATTCACCCCTCCACTTT
-	TRBJ2-3	TRBV2	few	CASSVEFTDTQYF	TGTGCCAGCAGTGTTGAGTTCACAGATACGCAGTATTTT
-	TRBJ2-3	TRBV18	few	CASCKQPGTDTQYF	TGTGCCAGCTGTAAACAGCCGGGAACAGATACGCAGTATTTT
-	TRBJ2-1	TRBV15	few	CATSRELVEQFF	TGTGCCACCAGCAGAGAACTCGTTGAGCAGTTCTTC
-	TRBJ2-2	TRBV7-3	few	CASSPEPLKYNTGELFF	TGTGCCAGCAGCCCCGAACCACTTAAATATAACACCGGGGAGCTGTTTTTT
TRBD2	TRBJ2-3	TRBV20-1	few	CSARGGGLGTDTQYF	TGCAGTGCTAGAGGGGGGGGGTTGGGCACAGATACGCAGTATTTT
TRBD2	TRBJ2-3	TRBV11-2	many	CASSSTSGTDTQYF	TGTGCCAGCAGCTCGACTAGCGGTACAGATACGCAGTATTTT
-	TRBJ2-7	TRBV7-9	few	CASSFYGSYEQYF	TGTGCCAGCAGCTTTTACGGATCCTACGAGCAGTACTTC
TRBD2	TRBJ2-1	TRBV27	-	CASSLSGRASGEQFF	TGTGCCAGCAGTTTAAGCGGGAGGGCCTCCGGTGAGCAGTTCTTC
-	TRBJ1-5	TRBV5-1	-	CASSLGDNNQPQHF	TGCGCCAGCAGCTTGGGGGACAACAATCAGCCCCAGCATTTT
-	TRBJ2-7	TRBV28	-	CASSRSRPYEQYF	TGTGCCAGCAGTCGCTCTAGGCCCTACGAGCAGTACTTC
TRBD2	TRBJ2-1	TRBV28	few	CASRAGGINEQFF	TGTGCCAGCAGGGCGGGAGGGATCAATGAGCAGTTCTTC
-	TRBJ2-1	TRBV6-2/TRBV6-3	-	CASSYSGQFEISYNEQFF	TGTGCCAGCAGTTACTCCGGACAGTTCGAAATATCCTACAATGAGCAGTTCTTC
TRBD1	TRBJ1-1	TRBV6-5	-	CASSYVGQGLSTEAFF	TGTGCCAGCAGTTACGTCGGACAGGGGTTGTCCACTGAAGCTTTCTTT
-	TRBJ2-7	TRBV28	-	CASRGPRYEQYF	TGTGCCAGCAGAGGACCCCGCTACGAGCAGTACTTC
-	TRBJ2-7	TRBV2	-	CASSSWRKLHYEQYF	TGTGCCAGCTCATCTTGGCGGAAATTACACTACGAGCAGTACTTC
TRBD2	TRBJ2-2	TRBV9	-	CASSVRPGGGTGELFF	TGTGCCAGCAGCGTAAGACCGGGAGGAGGGACCGGGGAGCTGTTTTTT
-	TRBJ1-2	TRBV5-1	-	CASSFGETNYGYTF	TGCGCCAGCAGCTTTGGCGAGACTAACTATGGCTACACCTTC
TRBD1	TRBJ2-2	TRBV11-1	-	CASSSPTRDRVTWSNTGELFF	TGTGCCAGCAGCTCCCCAACCCGGGACAGGGTGACTTGGTCGAACACCGGGGAGCTGTTTTTT
-	TRBJ1-2	TRBV20-1	-	CSAFTLTGAQANYGYTF	TGCAGTGCTTTTACCTTGACAGGAGCTCAAGCTAACTATGGCTACACCTTC
-	TRBJ2-5	TRBV28	-	CASSLLGGGQETQYF	TGTGCCAGCAGTTTGCTGGGAGGGGGACAAGAGACCCAGTACTTC
-	TRBJ2-7	TRBV28	many	CASFAVGGKYEQYF	TGTGCCAGCTTTGCAGTAGGAGGAAAATACGAGCAGTACTTC
-	TRBJ2-7	TRBV28	few	CASSLVSPSTYEQYF	TGTGCCAGCAGTTTGGTTAGTCCCAGCACCTACGAGCAGTACTTC
TRBD2	TRBJ2-7	TRBV7-3	-	CASSPLAGVNYEQYF	TGTGCCAGCAGCCCACTAGCGGGAGTTAACTACGAGCAGTACTTC
-	TRBJ1-2	TRBV30	-	CAWSASSGPTFF	TGTGCCTGGAGTGCGTCTTCGGGACCAACCTTCTTC